Described below is a single T cell receptor (beta chain) sequence and its context. This receptor's antigen is unknown. No base-level quality is on record; no much larger clone is a single base apart. For sequencing of the TCRbeta CDR3 region, genomic DNA was extracted from the sorted cells. TCRbeta CDR3 regions were sequenced using the immunoSEQ Assay. In TCRdb, the immuneACCESS table is reduced to in-frame sequences with V and J assigned. These tables do not hold every clone; where another copy was compared, an unresolved V gene accounts for under half, and the others remain unexplained. In all, the sample holds about 68,000 clones, and 91% of those were seen once. In total, the top ten clones hold around 0.33% of the sample. Patients with a history of autoimmune disease or receiving systemic immunosuppression were excluded from the trial. Peripheral blood for TCR sequencing was drawn from every dose cohort at baseline, at cycle 4 day 1 and at cycle 7 day 1. Samples came from an open-label, multicenter, first-in-human phase I dose-escalation trial of ivuxolimab. The trial enrolled adults with locally advanced or metastatic head and neck squamous cell, hepatocellular, melanoma or renal cell carcinoma. Before TCR sequencing, CD4+ and CD8+ T cells were separately sorted from peripheral blood.

The source of the sample is a study of OX40 agonist ivuxolimab in advanced cancers. About the study as a whole: Ivuxolimab, which targeted the costimulatory receptor OX40 (CD134), was an agonistic, fully human IgG2 monoclonal antibody. The dose-escalation cohort was about 87% male with a mean age of around 62 years, ranging from roughly 23 to 90. The paper reports the monotherapy dose-escalation portion (N = 52 patients) of the phase I ivuxolimab trial. Of the approximately 50 dose-escalation patients, hepatocellular carcinoma was present in about 20, melanoma in some 15, renal cell carcinoma in 9 and head and neck cancer in 9. Prior anti-PD-1, anti-PD-L1 or anti-CTLA-4 therapy was permitted, and about two fifths of dose-escalation patients had received checkpoint inhibitors. Intravenous ivuxolimab was administered to patients every 2 weeks at six dose levels: 0.01, 0.1, 0.3, 1.5, 3 and 10 mg/kg. The purpose of peripheral TCRbeta sequencing was to test whether ivuxolimab changed TCR sequence diversity and led to clonal T-cell expansion. Partial responses occurred in three dose-escalation patients, of whom one had hepatocellular carcinoma and two had cutaneous melanoma.

The paper's findings and limits, for the study overall: Partial responders in the 0.1-3.0 mg/kg groups had among the lowest normalized peripheral clonal expansion, especially among CD8+ T cells. The antigen specificity of the clonally expanded peripheral T cells was not determined. After ivuxolimab, CD8+ T cells had more expanded clones than CD4+ T cells on average. Low levels of normalized T-cell clonal expansion were also shown by some nonresponding patients. At doses of 0.1 to 3.0 mg/kg, clonal expansion of both CD4+ and CD8+ T cells in blood was seen between baseline and week 6.

Taken from cysteine to phenylalanine, the CDR3 has 12 residues. Only the CDR3 DNA is retained, 36 bases long and in frame from the first base. At the junction V is shortened by 4 bases and J by 7 bases, with 7 bases in between. The germline V gene (reference sequence) provides CDR1 SEHNR and CDR2 FQNEAQ. The sequence was obtained from an adult with an advanced solid tumor such as melanoma, head and neck, liver or kidney cancer. The V and J segments used are TRBV7-9 and TRBJ2-2; no confident D gene assignment can be made. Specimen: CD4+ or CD8+ T cells sorted from blood, collected in a trial of the OX40 agonist ivuxolimab. Here the CDR3 is given as CASSWPYGELFF. Read as DNA, the sequence is TGTGCCAGCAGCTGGCCGTACGGGGAGCTGTTTTTT. Supplemented by the reference TRBV7-9 and TRBJ2-2 proteins around the CDR3, the complete variable domain is DTGVSQNPRHKITKRGQNVTFRCDPISEHNRLYWYRQTLGQGPEFLTYFQNEAQLEKSRLLSDRFSAERPKGSFSTLEIQRTEQGDSAMYLCASSWPYGELFFGEGSRLTVL.